This T cell receptor beta chain was observed in a study of early T cells in non-severe SARS-CoV-2 infection. This clonotype was detected ten times or more. TCRdb re-derived calls from the 5' RACE reads in MiXCR, one entry per CDR3 protein. Among roughly 40,000 distinct CDR3 sequences listed, approximately 4.8% were seen once. CDR1 is SQVTM and CDR2 is ANQGSEA in the germline V gene. Trimming stripped 7 bases from V and 4 bases from J, with 14 bases between. CDR3 length: 13 residues. The J gene is TRBJ1-3, the V gene TRBV29-1; D remains ambiguous. This sequence originates from an adult who was a healthcare worker with PCR-confirmed SARS-CoV-2 infection or an uninfected control (not recorded which). The specimen was whole blood. The CDR3 spells CSALSGIGNTIYF. The CDR3 DNA follows: TGCAGCGCTTTGTCGGGGATCGGAAACACCATATATTTT.